One and the same sample provided the 18 T cell receptor beta chains below, sequenced in a study of cytomegalovirus exposure and HLA in healthy donors (dated by TCRdb to about 2017). Preparation of the library involved the immunoSEQ multiplex PCR assay. For the multiplex PCR, a mixture combining 60 forward primers for TCR Vbeta segments and 13 reverse primers for TCR Jbeta segments was used. TCRdb's version of the immuneACCESS table is confined to in-frame rearrangements and falls short of the full clone set. An unresolved V gene accounts for under half of the shortfall where checked; the remainder is of unknown origin. The sample records roughly 120,000 clones, roughly three quarters of which are singletons. The ten biggest clones cover almost 3% of the sample. Sequencing used PBMCs. Every receptor here comes from a woman aged 18 to 35 in good health and CMV-seropositive.

This clone was seen once. The chain links TRBV5-1 to TRBJ2-7; 7 bases fit TRBD2. The CDR3 loop spans 14 amino acids. Germline values: CDR1 SGHRS, CDR2 YFSETQ. The V gene end was trimmed by 4 bases and the J gene end by 3 bases; junction bases not matched to a gene: 7. CDR3 in DNA: TGCGCCAGCAGCCAGAGCGGGAATCTCTACGAGCAGTACTTC. Its protein is CASSQSGNLYEQYF. Complete variable domain (other parts from reference TRBV5-1 and TRBJ2-7): KAGVTQTPRYLIKTRGQQVTLSCSPISGHRSVSWYQQTPGQGLQFLFEYFSETQRNKGNFPGRFSGRQFSNSRSEMNVSTLELGDSALYLCASSQSGNLYEQYFGPGTRLTVT.

The CDR3 region is CASSLAAGEETQYF. The CDR3 DNA follows: TGCGCCAGCAGCTTGGCGGCAGGGGAAGAGACCCAGTACTTC. This chain links TRBV5-1 with TRBJ2-5, with D perhaps matching TRBD1 (6 bases). This CDR3 is 14 amino acids long. Trimming removed 0 bases at V and 3 bases at J, with 9 bases between. Looked up from germline, CDR1 is SGHRS and CDR2 is YFSETQ.

The J gene is TRBJ1-3, the V gene TRBV6-5; D perhaps matches TRBD1 (6 bases). V dropped 2 bases and J dropped 4 bases, with 12 bases sitting between them. This CDR3 comprises 15 residues. Per germline, CDR1 MNHEY and CDR2 SVGAGI. The CDR3 bases are TGTGCCAGCAGTTACCTCTTGGGGGCGGGAAACACCATATATTTT. This encodes CASSYLLGAGNTIYF.

The rearrangement joins TRBV9 to TRBJ2-1; 8 nucleotides align to TRBD2. The CDR3 consists of 16 residues. Germline CDR1 SGDLS, CDR2 YYNGEE. The V and J ends lost 7 bases and 10 bases, in that order; junction bases with no gene match: 19. The CDR3 protein is CASGRSGGRSDLEQFF. In DNA, the CDR3 is TGTGCCAGCGGACGCTCGGGCGGGAGGTCCGATCTGGAGCAGTTCTTC.

The genes are TRBV5-4 and TRBJ2-5, with TRBD1 identical over 11 bases. The J call may be wrong; the DNA end is better matched by TRBJ2-7. This CDR3 contains 17 residues. CDR1 and CDR2 from the germline V gene are SGHNT and YYREEE (reference sequence). For the CDR3, the DNA is TGTGCCAGCAGCCCTGGGACAGGGGGGGTGCAGCCTGCCGAGCAGTACTTC. It translates to CASSPGTGGVQPAEQYF.

V usage is TRBV5-5 and J usage is TRBJ2-2, with D perhaps TRBD1 (6 bases). This CDR3 has 14 amino acids. Germline CDR1 is SGHKS and CDR2 is YYEKEE (reference sequence). The V end was cut by 3 bases, the J end by 6 bases, with 12 bases between. The CDR3 DNA sequence: TGTGCCAGCAGCTCGACCAGGGGCTCCGGGGAGCTGTTTTTT. Its translation is CASSSTRGSGELFF.

The V gene is TRBV30, the J gene TRBJ1-1; D not resolved. Germline V gene data show CDR1 as GTSNPN and CDR2 as SVGIG (reference sequence). This CDR3 region has 13 residues. Trimming left V 4 bases short and J 5 bases short, with 14 bases between. The chain's CDR3 is CAWNGRVGTEAFF. As DNA, the CDR3 is TGTGCCTGGAATGGGCGGGTGGGAACTGAAGCTTTCTTT.

About this clone: The sample holds other DNA sequences that translate to the same CDR3. J is TRBJ1-6 and V is TRBV5-4, with D possibly matching TRBD1 (5 bases). This CDR3 spans 13 amino acids. Trimming took 2 bases from V and 8 from J, leaving 8 bases between them. In germline, CDR1 is SGHNT, CDR2 YYREEE (reference sequence). CDR3 sequence reads: CASSLDRYSPLHF. The CDR3 nucleotides are TGTGCCAGCAGCTTAGACAGATATTCACCCCTCCACTTT.

The chain couples TRBV28 to TRBJ1-2; D is perhaps TRBD1 (5 bases). The CDR3 runs 16 residues. Per germline, CDR1 MDHEN and CDR2 SYDVKM. Between the trimmed V and J ends, which lost 0 bases and 4 bases, there was a span of 15 bases. The CDR3, as DNA: TGTGCCAGCAGTTTATGGAGCAGGGATGGGGTCTATGGCTACACCTTC. The encoded protein is CASSLWSRDGVYGYTF.

The V call is TRBV5-6, the J call TRBJ1-1; no firm D call. The V end was cut by 2 bases, the J end by 3 bases, with 11 bases between. There are 14 residues in the CDR3. Per germline, CDR1 SGHDT and CDR2 YYEEEE. CDR3 residues: CASSFTRRDTEAFF. CDR3 DNA sequence: TGTGCCAGCAGCTTCACCCGGAGGGACACTGAAGCTTTCTTT.

This rearrangement joins TRBV9 to TRBJ1-1; TRBD1 agrees at 9 bases. The CDR3 sequence is 14 residues long. In germline, CDR1 is SGDLS, CDR2 YYNGEE. V trimming: 0 bases; J trimming: 9 bases; junction bases outside the gene matches: 6. CDR3 sequence (DNA): TGTGCCAGCAGCGTAGGGGACAGGGAGCCCAAAGCTTTCTTT. Its translation is CASSVGDREPKAFF.

The chain combines TRBV9 with TRBJ1-1; possibly TRBD1 for D (5 bases). The CDR3 covers 15 residues. Germline V gene sequence: CDR1 SGDLS, CDR2 YYNGEE. Trimming took off 4 bases at V and 5 bases at J, with 18 bases between the two ends. The CDR3 sequence: CASSPHGGPRTEAFF. The DNA of the CDR3 is TGTGCCAGCAGCCCCCACGGGGGACCTAGGACTGAAGCTTTCTTT.

CDR3 region: CASSPLTSGGEQYF. CDR3 coding DNA: TGTGCCAGCTCACCACTAACTAGCGGTGGCGAGCAGTACTTC. The V and J genes are TRBV18 and TRBJ2-7; 8 nucleotides line up with TRBD2. CDR3 length: 14 residues. Trimming at V came to 1 base and at J to 6 bases, leaving 5 bases not matched to a gene. Germline CDR1 and CDR2: KGHSH and LQKENI.

The chain recombines TRBV7-3 with TRBJ2-1; D unclear. This CDR3 has 12 amino acids. The germline V gene encodes CDR1 SGHTA and CDR2 FQGTGA. Trimming took off 3 bases at V and 5 bases at J, with 5 bases between the two ends. The CDR3 reads CASSFRDNEQFF. The CDR3 DNA sequence: TGTGCCAGCAGCTTCCGTGACAATGAGCAGTTCTTC.

This clone was observed a few times. The chain recombines TRBV30 with TRBJ1-4; a weak D match, TRBD1 (5 bases). V was pared by 5 bases and J by 2 bases, with 21 bases between. CDR3 length: 17 residues. In germline, CDR1 is GTSNPN, CDR2 SVGIG (reference sequence). CDR3 protein: CAWSGAEGGATNEKLFF. In DNA, the CDR3 is TGTGCCTGGTCCGGGGCGGAGGGAGGAGCGACTAATGAAAAACTGTTTTTT. The whole variable domain, filled in from reference TRBV30 and TRBJ1-4, reads SQTIHQWPATLVQPVGSPLSLECTVEGTSNPNLYWYRQAAGRGLQLLFYSVGIGQISSEVPQNLSASRPQDRQFILSSKKLLLSDSGFYLCAWSGAEGGATNEKLFFGSGTQLSVL.

The rearrangement joins TRBV5-6 to TRBJ1-2; 9 nucleotides match TRBD1. V lost 4 bases to trimming and J lost 8 bases; unmatched junction nucleotides: 9. Per the germline V gene, CDR1 is SGHDT and CDR2 is YYEEEE. The CDR3 is 14 residues long. The CDR3 loop reads CASSLGQGKYGYTF. CDR3 coding DNA: TGTGCCAGCAGCCTCGGACAGGGGAAATACGGCTACACCTTC.

The chain uses TRBV11-2 and TRBJ1-1; D remains ambiguous. CDR1 SGHAT and CDR2 FQNNGV come from the germline V gene. The CDR3 covers 13 residues. The germline V and J ends were trimmed by 1 base and 11 bases, with 14 bases remaining between them. The CDR3 sequence: CASSLAAVPGAFF. The CDR3 DNA is TGTGCCAGCAGCTTAGCGGCCGTACCGGGTGCTTTCTTT.

V usage is TRBV7-9 and J usage is TRBJ2-1; 11 nucleotides line up with TRBD2. Germline values: CDR1 SEHNR, CDR2 FQNEAQ (reference sequence). The CDR3 has 16 amino acids. After removal of 1 base from V and 7 bases from J, the junction contained 6 bases not matched to a gene. The CDR3 sequence is CASSLGTSGRGNEQFF. As DNA, the CDR3 is TGTGCCAGCAGCTTAGGAACTAGCGGGAGAGGGAATGAGCAGTTCTTC.